The clone carrying this T cell receptor (beta chain) was found many times. Its antigen is not known. TCRdb re-called the reads through MiXCR, storing one row per CDR3 protein. This table has some 24,000 distinct CDR3 sequences, more than 20% appearing once. This specimen belongs to a study of T cell repertoires in cytomegalovirus infection. Study-wide results and limits: CMV-specific HLA-C-restricted TCR beta clonotypes dominated the ex vivo response.

V lost 5 bases, J lost 3 bases, and 17 bases lay in between. The germline CDR1 and CDR2 sequences are SGHTA and FQGNSA. The CDR3 loop spans 15 amino acids. This specimen consisted of CD8+ T cells from cultured PBMCs, obtained from culture after CMV antigen stimulation. V usage is TRBV7-2 and J usage is TRBJ2-7; no reliable D call. This clonotype was sampled from a human donor in good health (CMV status not recorded). Some clones in this sample may be carry-over from other donors' samples. CDR3 loop: CASSPQGSFLYEQYF. The CDR3 DNA reads as TGTGCCAGCAGCCCCCAAGGCAGTTTCCTCTACGAGCAGTACTTC.